The present TCR beta chain was sequenced within a study of T cells in narcolepsy. Sequenced by immunoSEQ multiplex PCR; TCRdb stores in-frame clones only, minus some. The data show more than 25,000 clones, approximately 79% seen once. Trimming stripped 5 bases from V and 0 bases from J, with 14 bases between. The CDR3 has 15 amino acids. The germline V gene has CDR1 SGHTA and CDR2 FQGTGA. The chain is built from TRBV7-3 and TRBJ2-7; D is tentatively TRBD1 or TRBD2 (5 bases each). This TCR was sampled from a human donor in good health. Sequencing input: memory (CD45RA-) CD4+ T cells from blood. In DNA form, the CDR3 reads TGTGCCAGCAGCCTACCGGGACGGAGCTCCTACGAGCAGTACTTC. Residues: CASSLPGRSSYEQYF.